The 9 T cell receptor beta chains given below trace back to one sample, sequenced in a study of response to subunit inactivated influenza vaccine. TCRdb re-called the RT-PCR reads through MiXCR, storing one row per CDR3 protein. The sample gives some 640,000 distinct CDR3 sequences, about 14% of which show up once; around 6.5% is in the top ten. The specimen was PBMCs from blood, collected roughly 2 weeks before vaccination. These TCRs come from a middle-aged man who received an inactivated influenza vaccine.

The chain links TRBV29-1 to TRBJ1-1, with D uncertain. The CDR3 extends over 14 amino acids. Germline-derived CDR1 and CDR2 are SQVTM and ANQGSEA. The germline V and J ends were trimmed by 0 bases and 5 bases, with 13 bases remaining between them. DNA for the CDR3: TGCAGCGTTGAAGACCTCCAGGCCGGGACTGAAGCTTTCTTT. This encodes CSVEDLQAGTEAFF.

As concerns this clonotype: Compared with germline, one end of the junction differs, possibly owing to a read error. V and J are TRBV15 and TRBJ2-2; D is uncertain. CDR1 LNHNV and CDR2 YYDKDF come from the germline V gene (reference sequence). CDR3 length equals 15 residues. The CDR3 DNA is TGTGCCACCAGCAAGTACCGAGAGACCACCGCGGAGCTGTTTTTT. Residues: CATSKYRETTAELFF. The whole variable domain, filled in from reference TRBV15 and TRBJ2-2, reads DAMVIQNPRYQVTQFGKPVTLSCSQTLNHNVMYWYQQKSSQAPKLLFHYYDKDFNNEADTPDNFQSRRPNTSFCFLDIRSPGLGDTAMYLCATSKYRETTAELFFGEGSRLTVL.

This clonotype was counted between two and nine times. The V call is TRBV20-1, the J call TRBJ2-5; 11 nucleotides align to TRBD2. The V gene's germline CDR1 is DFQATT and CDR2 SNEGSKA (reference sequence). J lost 4 bases, V lost 0 bases, and 4 bases had no gene match. The CDR3 extends over 15 amino acids. CDR3 in amino acids: CSAREGSGRAETQYF. Here the CDR3 DNA reads TGCAGTGCTAGAGAGGGTAGCGGGAGGGCAGAGACCCAGTACTTC.

This chain joins TRBV12-3 or TRBV12-4 and TRBJ1-2, with 12 bases identical to TRBD1. J gave up 6 bases and V 3 bases, and 11 bases lay outside the gene matches. The CDR3 covers 17 residues. CDR3 nucleotide sequence: TGTGCCAGCAGTTTTCCGGGACAGGGGGCCGGGGGGGATGGCTACACCTTC. This codes for CASSFPGQGAGGDGYTF.

This clonotype was seen a handful of times. The chain recombines TRBV12-3 or TRBV12-4 with TRBJ2-2; TRBD2 matches 7 bases. With 6 bases clipped from V and 0 bases from J, the junction kept 7 bases outside the gene matches. There are 16 residues in the CDR3. The CDR3 sequence is CASRKPGTTNTGELFF. The CDR3 coding sequence is TGTGCCAGCAGGAAGCCCGGGACTACGAACACCGGGGAGCTGTTTTTT.

This clonotype was seen just once. The genes are TRBV12-3 or TRBV12-4 and TRBJ2-5, with D tentatively TRBD1 (5 bases). The CDR3 consists of 13 residues. Trimming left V 1 base short and J 5 bases short, with 8 bases between. The CDR3 loop reads CASSLDRWETQYF. Written as DNA, the CDR3 is TGTGCCAGCAGTTTAGACAGGTGGGAGACCCAGTACTTC.

The table lists this clonotype with a few counts. This chain uses TRBV20-1 with TRBJ2-4, with D hard to call. The CDR3 runs 13 residues. Between the trimmed V and J ends, which lost 3 bases and 4 bases, there was a span of 10 bases. The V gene's germline CDR1 is DFQATT and CDR2 SNEGSKA (reference sequence). The CDR3 reads CSASRDIKNIQYF. DNA of the CDR3: TGCAGTGCTAGTAGGGATATTAAAAACATTCAGTACTTC.

This clonotype was picked up a small number of times. The chain couples TRBV7-2 to TRBJ2-3; D unresolved. V lost 11 bases to trimming and J lost 0 bases, with 15 bases between them. CDR1 and CDR2 from the germline V gene are SGHTA and FQGNSA. The CDR3 consists of 14 residues. CDR3 coding DNA: TGTGCCTCCCGCGAGTGGGGAAGCACAGATACGCAGTATTTT. This codes for CASREWGSTDTQYF.

This clonotype was seen at least ten times. V is TRBV4-3 and J is TRBJ2-1; 8 bases are a match to TRBD2. V gave up 1 base and J gave up 9 bases; unmatched junction bases: 5. Per germline, CDR1 LGHNA and CDR2 YSLEER. This CDR3 is 14 amino acids long. The CDR3 DNA follows: TGCGCCAGCAGCCAAGGTTTAGCGGGAAGTGAGCAGTTCTTC. Protein product: CASSQGLAGSEQFF.